These 5 T cell receptor gamma chains were all obtained from the same sample, sequenced in a study of gamma-delta T cells after stem cell transplantation. TCRdb reprocessed the RT-PCR reads using CATT. Among thousands of gamma-chain clones listed, over 4% were seen once. The source material was gamma-delta T cells. These receptor sequences come from a human donor. It is not recorded whose cells these are; they may come from a transplant donor.

This clone turned up a few times. This may come from a read error, since a much larger clone is one base off. This sample includes further DNA sequences coding for the same CDR3. The chain employs TRGV3 and TRGJ1 or TRGJ2. CDR1 VTNTFY and CDR2 YDVSTARD come from the germline V gene (reference sequence). This CDR3 has 10 residues. The CDR3 sequence is CATWWRKKLF. CDR3 sequence (DNA): TGCGCCACCTGGTGGAGGAAGAAACTCTTT.

J is TRGJP and V is TRGV9. The trim removed 3 bases at V and 2 bases at J, leaving 7 bases unmatched. The CDR3 spans 18 residues. CDR1 and CDR2 from the germline V gene are GITISATS and ISYDGTV (reference sequence). The CDR3 DNA is TGTGCCTTGTGGGAGCTAGCTCGGCAAGAGTTGGGCAAAAAAATCAAGGTATTT. This encodes CALWELARQELGKKIKVF.

This clone was seen a handful of times. A single base separates this from a much larger clone, so it may be a read error. The rearrangement joins TRGV9 to TRGJP. The CDR3 is 16 residues long. After removal of 0 bases from V and 9 bases from J, the junction contained 5 bases not matched to a gene. Germline V gene sequence: CDR1 GITISATS, CDR2 ISYDGTV (reference sequence). CDR3 in amino acids: CALWEVWGLGKKIKVF. The CDR3 nucleotides are TGTGCCTTGTGGGAGGTGTGGGGGTTGGGCAAAAAAATCAAGGTATTT.

This clone is judged medium-sized. This may arise from a read error, as a much more abundant clone is one base away. The sample contains more than one DNA sequence encoding this CDR3. The genes are TRGV9 and TRGJP. V trimming: 3 bases; J trimming: 4 bases; junction bases outside the gene matches: 3. CDR1 is GITISATS and CDR2 is ISYDGTV in the germline V gene (reference sequence). CDR3 length: 16 residues. The CDR3 reads CALWELQELGKKIKVF. The CDR3 DNA follows: TGTGCCTTGTGGGAGCTCCAAGAGTTGGGCAAAAAAATCAAGGTATTT.

This clone was seen a handful of times. Possible read error: a much larger clone is one base away. Other DNA sequences of this sample code for an identical CDR3. This chain connects TRGV9 to TRGJP. The CDR3 consists of 16 residues. The germline V gene encodes CDR1 GITISATS and CDR2 ISYDGTV (reference sequence). In DNA, the CDR3 is TGTGCCTTGTGGGAGGATCAAGAGTTGGGCAAAAAAATCAAGGTGTTT. This encodes CALWEDQELGKKIKVF.